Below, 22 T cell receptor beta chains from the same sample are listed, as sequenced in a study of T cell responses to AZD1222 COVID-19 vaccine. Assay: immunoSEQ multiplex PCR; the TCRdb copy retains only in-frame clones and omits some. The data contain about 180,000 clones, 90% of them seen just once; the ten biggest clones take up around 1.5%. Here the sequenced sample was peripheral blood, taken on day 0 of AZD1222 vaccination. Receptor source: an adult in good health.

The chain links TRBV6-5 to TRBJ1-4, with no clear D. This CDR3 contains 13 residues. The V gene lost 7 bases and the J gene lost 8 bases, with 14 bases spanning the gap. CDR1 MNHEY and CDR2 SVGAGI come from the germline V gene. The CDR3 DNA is TGTGCCAGCACGAACTATTGGGGAGAAAAACTGTTTTTT. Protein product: CASTNYWGEKLFF.

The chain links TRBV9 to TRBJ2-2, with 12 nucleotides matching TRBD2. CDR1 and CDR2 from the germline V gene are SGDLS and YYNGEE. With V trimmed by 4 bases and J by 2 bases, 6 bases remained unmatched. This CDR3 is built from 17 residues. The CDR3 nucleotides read TGTGCCAGCAGCCCCCGACTAGCGGGGGCTAACACCGGGGAGCTGTTTTTT. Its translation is CASSPRLAGANTGELFF.

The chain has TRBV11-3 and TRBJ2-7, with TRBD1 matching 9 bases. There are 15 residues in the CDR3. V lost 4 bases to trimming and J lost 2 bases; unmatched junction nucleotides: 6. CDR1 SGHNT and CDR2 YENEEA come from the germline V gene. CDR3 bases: TGTGCCAGCAGCTCAGGGACAGGGATAACCTACGAGCAGTACTTC. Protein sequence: CASSSGTGITYEQYF.

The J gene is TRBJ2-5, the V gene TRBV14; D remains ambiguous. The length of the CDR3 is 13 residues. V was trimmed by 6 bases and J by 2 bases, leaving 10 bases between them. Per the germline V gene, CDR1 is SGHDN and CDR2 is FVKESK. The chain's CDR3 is CASSNYGQETQYF. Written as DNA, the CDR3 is TGTGCCAGCAGTAACTATGGTCAAGAGACCCAGTACTTC.

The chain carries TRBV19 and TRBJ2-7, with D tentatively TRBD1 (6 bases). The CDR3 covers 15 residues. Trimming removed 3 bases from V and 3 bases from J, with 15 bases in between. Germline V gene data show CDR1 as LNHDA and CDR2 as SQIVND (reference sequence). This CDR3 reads CASSMETGSDYEQYF. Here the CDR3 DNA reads TGTGCCAGTAGTATGGAGACAGGTTCGGACTACGAGCAGTACTTC.

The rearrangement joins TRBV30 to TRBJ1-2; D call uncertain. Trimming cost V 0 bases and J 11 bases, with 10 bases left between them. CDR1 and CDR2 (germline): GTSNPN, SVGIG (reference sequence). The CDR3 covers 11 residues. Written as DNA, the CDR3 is TGTGCCTGGAGTGTCTCCGGTTGGTACACCTTC. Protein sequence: CAWSVSGWYTF.

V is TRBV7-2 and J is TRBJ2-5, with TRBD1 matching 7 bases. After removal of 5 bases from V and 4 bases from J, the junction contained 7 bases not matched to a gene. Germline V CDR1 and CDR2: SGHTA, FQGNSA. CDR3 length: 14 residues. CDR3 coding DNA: TGTGCCAGCAGCACCCGGACAGGTCGAGAGACCCAGTACTTC. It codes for CASSTRTGRETQYF. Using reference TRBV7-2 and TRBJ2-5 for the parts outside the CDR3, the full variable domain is GAGVSQSPSNKVTEKGKDVELRCDPISGHTALYWYRQSLGQGLEFLIYFQGNSAPDKSGLPSDRFSAERTGGSVSTLTIQRTQQEDSAVYLCASSTRTGRETQYFGPGTRLLVL.

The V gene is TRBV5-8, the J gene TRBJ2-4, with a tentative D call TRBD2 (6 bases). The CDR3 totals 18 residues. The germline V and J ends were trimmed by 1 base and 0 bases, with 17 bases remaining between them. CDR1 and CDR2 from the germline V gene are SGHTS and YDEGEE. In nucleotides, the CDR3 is TGTGCCAGCAGCTTGTATCAGTCGGAGGGGATAGCCAAAAACATTCAGTACTTC. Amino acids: CASSLYQSEGIAKNIQYF.

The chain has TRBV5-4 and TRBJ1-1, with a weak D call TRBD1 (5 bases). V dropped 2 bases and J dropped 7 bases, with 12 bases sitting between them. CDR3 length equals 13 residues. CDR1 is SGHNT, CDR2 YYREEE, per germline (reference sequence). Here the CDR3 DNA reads TGTGCCAGCAGCTTAAGCAGGGAAGATGAAGCTTTCTTT. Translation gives CASSLSREDEAFF.

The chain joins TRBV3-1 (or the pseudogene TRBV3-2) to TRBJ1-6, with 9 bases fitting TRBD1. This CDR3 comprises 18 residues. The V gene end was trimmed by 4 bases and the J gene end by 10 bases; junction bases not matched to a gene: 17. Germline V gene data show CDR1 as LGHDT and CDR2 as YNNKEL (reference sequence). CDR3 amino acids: CASSPPLRTGVRGSPLHF. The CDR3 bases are TGTGCCAGCAGCCCTCCTCTGCGGACAGGGGTACGAGGGTCACCCCTCCACTTT.

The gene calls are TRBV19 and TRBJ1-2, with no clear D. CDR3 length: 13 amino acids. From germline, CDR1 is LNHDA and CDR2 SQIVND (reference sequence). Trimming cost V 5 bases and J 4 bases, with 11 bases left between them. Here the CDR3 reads CASSPPTFYGYTF. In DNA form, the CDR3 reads TGTGCCAGTAGTCCCCCCACGTTCTATGGCTACACCTTC. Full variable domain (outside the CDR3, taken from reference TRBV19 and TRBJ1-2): DGGITQSPKYLFRKEGQNVTLSCEQNLNHDAMYWYRQDPGQGLRLIYYSQIVNDFQKGDIAEGYSVSREKKESFPLTVTSAQKNPTAFYLCASSPPTFYGYTFGSGTRLTVV.

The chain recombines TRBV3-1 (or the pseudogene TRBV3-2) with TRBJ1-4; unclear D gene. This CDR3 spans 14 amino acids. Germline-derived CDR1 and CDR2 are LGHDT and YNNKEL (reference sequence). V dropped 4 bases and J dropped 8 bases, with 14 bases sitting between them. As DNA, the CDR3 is TGTGCCAGCAGCCTAGACAACATGGGGGAAAAACTGTTTTTT. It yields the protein CASSLDNMGEKLFF.

This chain's CDR3 is CASSVRGSYEQYF. DNA for the CDR3: TGTGCCAGCAGTGTAAGGGGGTCCTACGAGCAGTACTTC. The chain uses TRBV2 and TRBJ2-7, with a possible D match to TRBD1 (6 bases). Looked up from germline, CDR1 is SNHLY and CDR2 is FYNNEI. Trimming took off 4 bases at V and 1 base at J, with 8 bases between the two ends. The CDR3 runs 13 residues.

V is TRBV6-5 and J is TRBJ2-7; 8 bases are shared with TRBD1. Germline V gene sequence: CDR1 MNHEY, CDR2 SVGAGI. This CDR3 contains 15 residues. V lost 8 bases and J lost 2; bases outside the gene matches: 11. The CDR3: CASSGTGLVTYEQYF. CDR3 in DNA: TGTGCCAGCTCCGGGACAGGATTAGTTACCTACGAGCAGTACTTC.

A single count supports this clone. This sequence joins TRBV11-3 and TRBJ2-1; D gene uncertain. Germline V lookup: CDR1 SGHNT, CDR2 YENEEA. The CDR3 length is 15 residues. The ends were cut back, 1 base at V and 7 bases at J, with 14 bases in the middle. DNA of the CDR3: TGTGCCAGCAGCTTAGCGGCTGTCGGTCGGAATGAGCAGTTCTTC. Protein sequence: CASSLAAVGRNEQFF.

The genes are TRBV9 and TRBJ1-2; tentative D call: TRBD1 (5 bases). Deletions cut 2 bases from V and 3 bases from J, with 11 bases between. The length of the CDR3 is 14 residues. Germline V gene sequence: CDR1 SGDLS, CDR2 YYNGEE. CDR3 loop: CASSVFSRDYGYTF. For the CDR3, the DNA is TGTGCCAGCAGCGTCTTCTCCAGGGACTATGGCTACACCTTC.

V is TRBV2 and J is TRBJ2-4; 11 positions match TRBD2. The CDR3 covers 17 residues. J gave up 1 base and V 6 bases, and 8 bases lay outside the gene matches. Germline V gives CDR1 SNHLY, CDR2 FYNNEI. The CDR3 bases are TGTGCCAGCAGAGGGGGACTAGCGGCTGTGGCCAAAAACATTCAGTACTTC. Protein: CASRGGLAAVAKNIQYF.

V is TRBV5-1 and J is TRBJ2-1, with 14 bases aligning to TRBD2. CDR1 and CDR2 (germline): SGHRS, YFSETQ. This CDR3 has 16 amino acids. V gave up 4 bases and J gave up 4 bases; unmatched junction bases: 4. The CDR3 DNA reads TGCGCCAGCAGCCCGTGGACTAGCGGGGGGTACAATGAGCAGTTCTTC. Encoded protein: CASSPWTSGGYNEQFF.

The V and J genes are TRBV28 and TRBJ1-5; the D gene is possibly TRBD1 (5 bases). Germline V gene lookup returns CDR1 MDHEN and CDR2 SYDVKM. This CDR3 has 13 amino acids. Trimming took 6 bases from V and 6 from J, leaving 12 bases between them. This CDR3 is CASSKLGVQPQHF. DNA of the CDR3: TGTGCCAGCAGCAAACTAGGGGTTCAGCCCCAGCATTTT. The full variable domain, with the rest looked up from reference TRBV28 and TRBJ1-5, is DVKVTQSSRYLVKRTGEKVFLECVQDMDHENMFWYRQDPGLGLRLIYFSYDVKMKEKGDIPEGYSVSREKKERFSLILESASTNQTSMYLCASSKLGVQPQHFGDGTRLSIL.

The CDR3 DNA reads TGTGCCAGCAGCTTAGTACAGCCTCGCGCTGAAAAACTGTTTTTT. Translating it yields CASSLVQPRAEKLFF. The J gene is TRBJ1-4, the V gene TRBV7-8, with unresolved D. The germline V and J ends were trimmed by 1 base and 7 bases, with 13 bases remaining between them. The CDR3 contains 15 residues. The germline gives CDR1 SGHVS, CDR2 FQNEAQ.

CDR3 sequence (DNA): TGTGCCAGGTGGCGGCGAAGGGGCACCATATATTTT. Protein: CARWRRRGTIYF. The chain employs TRBV3-1 (or the pseudogene TRBV3-2) and TRBJ1-3; the D gene is possibly TRBD1 (5 bases). The V gene lost 9 bases and the J gene lost 9 bases, with 15 bases spanning the gap. The CDR3 length is 12 residues. The germline V gene encodes CDR1 LGHDT and CDR2 YNNKEL (reference sequence).

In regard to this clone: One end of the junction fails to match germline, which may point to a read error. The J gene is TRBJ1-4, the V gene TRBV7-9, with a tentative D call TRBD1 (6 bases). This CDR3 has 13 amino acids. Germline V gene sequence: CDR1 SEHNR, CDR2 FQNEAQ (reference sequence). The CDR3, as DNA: TGTGCCAGCAGCTTTACTGGGGGGCAAGAATTGATTTTT. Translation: CASSFTGGQELIF.